The 9 T cell receptor beta chains presented below share a single source sample, sequenced in a study of T cells in Graves' hyperthyroidism and ophthalmopathy. Amplification yielded TCR beta CDR3 regions, with RNA transcripts as the source. During a first-round RT-PCR of the TCR CDR3, the HTBI primer set was used. Each CDR3 protein is one row after TCRdb ran MiXCR on the multiplex PCR reads. Of 600,000 to 700,000 distinct CDR3 sequences listed, 45% were seen once; the top ten hold 7% to 7.5%. Input material: peripheral blood or thyroid tissue (not recorded which). These receptors were obtained from an adult man with Graves' disease, either hyperthyroidism or ophthalmopathy (not recorded which).

The rearrangement uses TRBV11-3 and TRBJ2-2; D is uncertain. V lost 5 bases and J 5 bases, leaving 9 bases between the germline ends. CDR1 and CDR2 from the germline V gene are SGHNT and YENEEA. The CDR3 consists of 13 residues. CDR3 DNA: TGTGCCAGCAGCAATATACGGACCGGGGAGCTGTTTTTT. As protein: CASSNIRTGELFF.

The genes are TRBV5-6 and TRBJ1-2, with a weak D call TRBD1 (6 bases). CDR1 is SGHDT, CDR2 YYEEEE, per germline. V was cut by 4 bases and J by 8 bases, with 21 bases left in between. CDR3 size: 15 residues. The CDR3 bases are TGTGCCAGCAGCCCGGATGGCGGGGGGCGAGGGGGCTACACCTTC. Translation gives CASSPDGGGRGGYTF.

V gene TRBV15 combines with J gene TRBJ1-5; D is ambiguous. The germline CDR1 and CDR2 sequences are LNHNV and YYDKDF (reference sequence). This CDR3 has 15 amino acids. Trimming left V 3 bases short and J 4 bases short, with 13 bases between. CDR3 coding DNA: TGTGCCACCAGCAGCGTAGCCACGGGTAATCAGCCCCAGCATTTT. Its translation: CATSSVATGNQPQHF.

The J gene is TRBJ1-2, the V gene TRBV5-1, with 12 bases lining up with TRBD1. CDR3 size: 15 residues. Looked up from germline, CDR1 is SGHRS and CDR2 is YFSETQ. Trimming at V came to 4 bases and at J to 8 bases, leaving 9 bases not matched to a gene. The CDR3 nucleotides read TGCGCCAGCAGCATCGGGGGACAGGGGGCAGGAGGCTACACCTTC. As protein: CASSIGGQGAGGYTF. Full variable domain (outside the CDR3, taken from reference TRBV5-1 and TRBJ1-2): KAGVTQTPRYLIKTRGQQVTLSCSPISGHRSVSWYQQTPGQGLQFLFEYFSETQRNKGNFPGRFSGRQFSNSRSEMNVSTLELGDSALYLCASSIGGQGAGGYTFGSGTRLTVV.

A remark on this clonotype: A much bigger clone sits one base away, suggesting this may be a read error. The chain has TRBV2 and TRBJ1-4; D is unresolved. CDR3 size: 15 residues. Looked up from germline, CDR1 is SNHLY and CDR2 is FYNNEI. The V end lost 8 bases, the J end lost 1 base, and 14 bases lay between the germline ends. The CDR3 sequence: CASGLSALTNEKLFF. CDR3 DNA: TGTGCCAGCGGTCTGTCAGCCTTAACTAATGAAAAACTGTTTTTT.

In regard to this clonotype: At one end, the junction sequence differs from germline, possibly due to a read error. This chain uses TRBV6-1 with TRBJ1-5; TRBD1 matches at 9 bases. CDR1 MNHNS and CDR2 SASEGT come from the germline V gene. The CDR3 has 16 amino acids. CDR3 residues: CVSSESGTGMDQPQHF. CDR3 in DNA: TGTGTCAGCAGCGAGAGTGGGACAGGGATGGATCAGCCCCAGCATTTT.

The chain joins TRBV29-1 to TRBJ1-3; 7 bases are shared with TRBD1. Trimming at V came to 8 bases and at J to 2 bases, leaving 3 bases not matched to a gene. The CDR3 is 12 amino acids. The germline CDR1 and CDR2 sequences are SQVTM and ANQGSEA. CDR3 sequence reads: CSWTGAGNTIYF. CDR3 nucleotide sequence: TGCAGCTGGACAGGCGCTGGAAACACCATATATTTT.

On this clonotype itself: The junction departs from germline at one end; a sequencing error may be responsible. This chain joins TRBV5-1 and TRBJ2-7; D not resolved. The CDR3 totals 11 residues. Per germline, CDR1 SGHRS and CDR2 YFSETQ. In nucleotides, the CDR3 is TGCGCCAGCAGGGCAACCTACGAGCAGTGCTTC. The encoded protein is CASRATYEQCF.

Here the CDR3 reads CASSLVPSSGNTIYF. The DNA of the CDR3 is TGTGCCAGCAGCTTAGTTCCCTCATCGGGAAACACCATATATTTT. The V and J genes are TRBV7-2 and TRBJ1-3; D is unclear. V lost 1 base to trimming and J lost 4 bases, with 11 bases between them. Germline lookup yields CDR1 SGHTA and CDR2 FQGNSA. CDR3 size: 15 residues.